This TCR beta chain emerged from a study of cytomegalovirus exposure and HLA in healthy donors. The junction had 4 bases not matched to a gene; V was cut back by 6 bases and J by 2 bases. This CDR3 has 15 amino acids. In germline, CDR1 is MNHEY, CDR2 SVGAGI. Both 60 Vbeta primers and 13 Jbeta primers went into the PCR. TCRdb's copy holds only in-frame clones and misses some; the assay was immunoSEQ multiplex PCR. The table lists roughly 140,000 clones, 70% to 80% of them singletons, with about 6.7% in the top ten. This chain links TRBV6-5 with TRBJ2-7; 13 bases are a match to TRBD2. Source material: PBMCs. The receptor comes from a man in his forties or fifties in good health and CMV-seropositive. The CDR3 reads CASSRTSGSPYEQYF. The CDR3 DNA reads TGTGCCAGCAGCCGGACTAGCGGGAGCCCCTACGAGCAGTACTTC.